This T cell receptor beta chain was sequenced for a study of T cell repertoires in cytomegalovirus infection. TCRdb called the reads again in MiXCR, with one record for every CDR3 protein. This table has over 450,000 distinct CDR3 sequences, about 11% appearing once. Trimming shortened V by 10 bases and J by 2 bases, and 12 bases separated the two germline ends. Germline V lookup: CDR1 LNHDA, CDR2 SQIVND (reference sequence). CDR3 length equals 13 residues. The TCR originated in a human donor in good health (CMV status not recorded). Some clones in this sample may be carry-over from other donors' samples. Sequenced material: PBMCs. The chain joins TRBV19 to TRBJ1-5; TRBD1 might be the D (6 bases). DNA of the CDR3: TGTGCCACGGAAGGGGGAGGCAATCAGCCCCAGCATTTT. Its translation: CATEGGGNQPQHF.